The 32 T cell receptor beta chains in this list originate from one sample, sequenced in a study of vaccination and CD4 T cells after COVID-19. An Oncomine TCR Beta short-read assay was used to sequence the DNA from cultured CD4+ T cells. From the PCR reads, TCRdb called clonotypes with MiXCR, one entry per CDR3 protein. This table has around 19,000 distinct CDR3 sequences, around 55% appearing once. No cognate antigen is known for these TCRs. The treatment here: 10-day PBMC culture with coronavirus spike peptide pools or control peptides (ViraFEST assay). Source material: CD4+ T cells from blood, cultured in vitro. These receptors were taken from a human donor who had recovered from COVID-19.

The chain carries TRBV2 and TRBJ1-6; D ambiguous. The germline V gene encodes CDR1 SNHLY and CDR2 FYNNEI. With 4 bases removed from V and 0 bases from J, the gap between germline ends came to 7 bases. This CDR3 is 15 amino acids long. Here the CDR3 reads CASSVGSSYNSPLHF. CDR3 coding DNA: TGTGCCAGCAGTGTCGGGAGCTCCTATAATTCACCCCTCCACTTT. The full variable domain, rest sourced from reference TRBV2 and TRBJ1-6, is EPEVTQTPSHQVTQMGQEVILRCVPISNHLYFYWYRQILGQKVEFLVSFYNNEISEKSEIFDDQFSVERPDGSNFTLKIRSTKLEDSAMYFCASSVGSSYNSPLHFGNGTRLTVT.

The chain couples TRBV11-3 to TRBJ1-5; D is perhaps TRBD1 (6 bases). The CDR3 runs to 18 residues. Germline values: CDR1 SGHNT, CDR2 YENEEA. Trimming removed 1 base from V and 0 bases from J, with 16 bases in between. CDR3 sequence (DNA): TGTGCCAGCAGCTTAGTCCCGGGACACCCATATAGCAATCAGCCCCAGCATTTT. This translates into CASSLVPGHPYSNQPQHF.

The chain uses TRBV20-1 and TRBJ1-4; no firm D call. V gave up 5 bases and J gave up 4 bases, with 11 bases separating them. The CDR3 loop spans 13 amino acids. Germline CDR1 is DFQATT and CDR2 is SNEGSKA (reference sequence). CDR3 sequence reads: CSAQRLNNEKLFF. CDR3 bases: TGCAGTGCTCAGCGGCTGAATAATGAAAAACTGTTTTTT.

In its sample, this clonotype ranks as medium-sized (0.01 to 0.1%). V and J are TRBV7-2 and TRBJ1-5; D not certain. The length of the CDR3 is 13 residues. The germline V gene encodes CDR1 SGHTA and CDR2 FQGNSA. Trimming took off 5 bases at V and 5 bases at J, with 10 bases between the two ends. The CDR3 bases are TGTGCCAGCAGCATTCGCGGCGATCAGCCCCAGCATTTT. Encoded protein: CASSIRGDQPQHF. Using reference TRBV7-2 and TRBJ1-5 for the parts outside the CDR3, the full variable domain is GAGVSQSPSNKVTEKGKDVELRCDPISGHTALYWYRQSLGQGLEFLIYFQGNSAPDKSGLPSDRFSAERTGGSVSTLTIQRTQQEDSAVYLCASSIRGDQPQHFGDGTRLSIL.

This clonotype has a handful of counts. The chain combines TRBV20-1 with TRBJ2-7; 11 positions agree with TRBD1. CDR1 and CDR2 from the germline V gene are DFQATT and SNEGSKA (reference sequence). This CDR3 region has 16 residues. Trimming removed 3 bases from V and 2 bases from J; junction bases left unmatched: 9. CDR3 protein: CSASLLPGQGAYEQYF. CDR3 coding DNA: TGCAGTGCTAGCCTCTTACCGGGACAGGGGGCCTACGAGCAGTACTTC.

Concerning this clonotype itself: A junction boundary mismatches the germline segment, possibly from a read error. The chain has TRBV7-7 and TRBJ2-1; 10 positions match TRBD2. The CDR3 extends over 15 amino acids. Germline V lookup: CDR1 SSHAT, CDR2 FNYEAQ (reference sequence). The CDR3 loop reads CASSLGTSVNNEQFF. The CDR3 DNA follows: TGTGCTAGCAGCTTGGGGACTAGCGTAAACAATGAGCAGTTCTTC.

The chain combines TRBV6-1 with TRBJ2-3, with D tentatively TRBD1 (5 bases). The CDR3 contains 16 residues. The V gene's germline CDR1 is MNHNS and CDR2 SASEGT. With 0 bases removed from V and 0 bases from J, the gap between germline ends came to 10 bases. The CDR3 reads CASSEAWGSSTDTQYF. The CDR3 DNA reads TGTGCCAGCAGTGAAGCTTGGGGCAGCAGCACAGATACGCAGTATTTT.

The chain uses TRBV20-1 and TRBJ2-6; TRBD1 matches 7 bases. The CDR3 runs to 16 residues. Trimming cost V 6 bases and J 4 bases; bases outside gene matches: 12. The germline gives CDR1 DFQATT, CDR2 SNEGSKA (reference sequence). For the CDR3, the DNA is TGCAGTGCCTCACAGGGACAGCTGTCCGGGGCCAACGTCCTGACTTTC. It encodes CSASQGQLSGANVLTF.

The DNA for the CDR3 is TGTGCCAGCAGCTGGGGACAGGGTTGGACTGAAGCTTTCTTT. Protein: CASSWGQGWTEAFF. The V and J genes are TRBV5-6 and TRBJ1-1; 9 nucleotides agree with TRBD1. The germline V gene has CDR1 SGHDT and CDR2 YYEEEE. Trimming took 3 bases from V and 5 from J; bases not matched to a gene: 5. The CDR3 is 14 residues long.

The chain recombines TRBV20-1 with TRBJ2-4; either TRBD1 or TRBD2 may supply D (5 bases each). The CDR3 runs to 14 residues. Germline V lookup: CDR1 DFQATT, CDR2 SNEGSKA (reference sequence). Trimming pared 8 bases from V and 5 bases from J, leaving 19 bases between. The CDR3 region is CSPHGGSNQNIQYF. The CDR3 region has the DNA TGCAGTCCCCATGGGGGAAGCAACCAAAACATTCAGTACTTC.

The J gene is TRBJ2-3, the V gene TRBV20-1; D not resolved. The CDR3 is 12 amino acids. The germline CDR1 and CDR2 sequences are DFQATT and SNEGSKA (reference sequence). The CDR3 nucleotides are TGCAGCGTCCCAGCCAGCACAGATACGCAGTATTTT. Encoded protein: CSVPASTDTQYF.

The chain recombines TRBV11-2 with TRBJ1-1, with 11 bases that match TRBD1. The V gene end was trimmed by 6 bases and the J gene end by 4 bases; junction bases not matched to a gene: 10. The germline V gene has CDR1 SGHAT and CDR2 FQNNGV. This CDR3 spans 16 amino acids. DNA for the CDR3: TGTGCCAGCAGGGGACAGGGGGGTATGCGGGGCACTGAAGCTTTCTTT. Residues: CASRGQGGMRGTEAFF.

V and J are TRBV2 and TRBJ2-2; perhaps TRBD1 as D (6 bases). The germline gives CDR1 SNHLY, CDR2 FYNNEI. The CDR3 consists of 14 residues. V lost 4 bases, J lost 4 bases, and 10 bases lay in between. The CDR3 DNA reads TGTGCCAGCAGTGCCTACAGGGTCACCGGGGAGCTGTTTTTT. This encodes CASSAYRVTGELFF.

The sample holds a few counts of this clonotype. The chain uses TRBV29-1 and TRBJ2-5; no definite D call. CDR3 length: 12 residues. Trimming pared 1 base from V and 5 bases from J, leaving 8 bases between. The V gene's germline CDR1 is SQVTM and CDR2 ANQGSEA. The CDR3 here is CSVEAGLETQYF. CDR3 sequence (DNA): TGCAGCGTTGAAGCAGGTCTTGAGACCCAGTACTTC.

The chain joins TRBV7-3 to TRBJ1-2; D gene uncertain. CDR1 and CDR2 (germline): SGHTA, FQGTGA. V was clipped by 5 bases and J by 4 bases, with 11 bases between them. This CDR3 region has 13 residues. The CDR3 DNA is TGTGCCAGCAGCAGCCCTGAGGGCTATGGCTACACCTTC. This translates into CASSSPEGYGYTF.

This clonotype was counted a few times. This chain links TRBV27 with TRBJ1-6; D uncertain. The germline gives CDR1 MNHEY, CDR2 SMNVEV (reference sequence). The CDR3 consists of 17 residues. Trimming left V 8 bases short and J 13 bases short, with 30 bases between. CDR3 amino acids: CASGPAATTGFGSPLHF. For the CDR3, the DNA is TGTGCCAGCGGGCCAGCCGCCACTACTGGGTTTGGATCGCCCCTCCACTTT.

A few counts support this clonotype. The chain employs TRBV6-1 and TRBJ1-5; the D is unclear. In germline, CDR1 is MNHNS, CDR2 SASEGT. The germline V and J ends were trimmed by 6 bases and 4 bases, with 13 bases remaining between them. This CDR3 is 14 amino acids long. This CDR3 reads CASSEGWRNQPQHF. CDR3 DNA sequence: TGTGCCAGCAGCGAGGGTTGGAGAAATCAGCCCCAGCATTTT.

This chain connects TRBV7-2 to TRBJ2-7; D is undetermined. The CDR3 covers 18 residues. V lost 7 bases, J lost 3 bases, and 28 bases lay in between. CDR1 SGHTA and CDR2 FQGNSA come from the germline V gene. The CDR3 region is CASTASPGRAEGYYEQYF. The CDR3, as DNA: TGTGCCAGCACCGCCTCCCCAGGAAGGGCCGAAGGATACTACGAGCAGTACTTC.

The CDR3 nucleotides are TGTGCTAGTGGTTCCCAAGGCTCCTATAATTCACCCCTCCACTTT. This encodes CASGSQGSYNSPLHF. This chain uses TRBV12-5 with TRBJ1-6; D unclear. Trimming left V 4 bases short and J 0 bases short, with 7 bases between. The CDR3 is 15 amino acids. The germline V gene encodes CDR1 LGHNT and CDR2 FRNRAP.

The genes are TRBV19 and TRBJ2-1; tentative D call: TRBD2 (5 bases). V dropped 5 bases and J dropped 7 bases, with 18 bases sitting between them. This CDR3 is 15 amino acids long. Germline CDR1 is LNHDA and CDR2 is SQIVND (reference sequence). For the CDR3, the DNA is TGTGCCAGTAGTGATGATAAACTGTCGGGGAATGAGCAGTTCTTC. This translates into CASSDDKLSGNEQFF.

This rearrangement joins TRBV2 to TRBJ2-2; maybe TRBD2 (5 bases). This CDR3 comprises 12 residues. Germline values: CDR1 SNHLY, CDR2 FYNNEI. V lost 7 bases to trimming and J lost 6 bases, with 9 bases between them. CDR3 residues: CASMLGAGELFF. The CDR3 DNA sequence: TGTGCCAGCATGTTGGGAGCCGGGGAGCTGTTTTTT.

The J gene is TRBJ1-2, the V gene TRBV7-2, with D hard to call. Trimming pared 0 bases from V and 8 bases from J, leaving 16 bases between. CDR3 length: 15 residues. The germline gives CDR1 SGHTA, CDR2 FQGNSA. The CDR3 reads CASSLARRPPVGYTF. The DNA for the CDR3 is TGTGCCAGCAGCTTAGCGCGAAGGCCCCCGGTCGGCTACACCTTC. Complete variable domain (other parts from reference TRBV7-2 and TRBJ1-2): GAGVSQSPSNKVTEKGKDVELRCDPISGHTALYWYRQSLGQGLEFLIYFQGNSAPDKSGLPSDRFSAERTGGSVSTLTIQRTQQEDSAVYLCASSLARRPPVGYTFGSGTRLTVV.

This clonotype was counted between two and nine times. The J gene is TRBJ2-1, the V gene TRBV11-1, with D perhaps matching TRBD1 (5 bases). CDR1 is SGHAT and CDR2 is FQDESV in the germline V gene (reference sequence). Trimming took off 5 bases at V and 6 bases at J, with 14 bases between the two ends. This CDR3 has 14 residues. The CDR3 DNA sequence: TGTGCCAGCAGCCCGATGCGACAGTCCAATGAGCAGTTCTTC. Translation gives CASSPMRQSNEQFF.

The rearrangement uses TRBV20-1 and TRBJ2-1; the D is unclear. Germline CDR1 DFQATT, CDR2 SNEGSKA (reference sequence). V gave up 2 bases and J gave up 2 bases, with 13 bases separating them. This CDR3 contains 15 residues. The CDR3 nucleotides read TGCAGTGCTAGACCTACACAAGGAACCTACAATGAGCAGTTCTTC. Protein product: CSARPTQGTYNEQFF.

The DNA of the CDR3 is TGTGCCAGCAGCGTAGGTAGGGGGCTTATAGATACGCAGTATTTT. Protein product: CASSVGRGLIDTQYF. The chain uses TRBV9 and TRBJ2-3, with 7 bases that match TRBD1. The CDR3 is made up of 15 amino acids. Germline CDR1 is SGDLS and CDR2 is YYNGEE. Trimming took 0 bases from V and 5 from J; bases not matched to a gene: 6.

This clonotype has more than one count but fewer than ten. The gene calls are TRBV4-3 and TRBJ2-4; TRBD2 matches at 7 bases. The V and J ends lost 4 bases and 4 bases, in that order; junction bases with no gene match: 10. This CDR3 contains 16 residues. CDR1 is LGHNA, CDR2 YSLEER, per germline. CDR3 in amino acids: CASSPGQGGAKNIQYF. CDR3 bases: TGCGCCAGCAGCCCGGGTCAGGGAGGGGCAAAAAACATTCAGTACTTC.

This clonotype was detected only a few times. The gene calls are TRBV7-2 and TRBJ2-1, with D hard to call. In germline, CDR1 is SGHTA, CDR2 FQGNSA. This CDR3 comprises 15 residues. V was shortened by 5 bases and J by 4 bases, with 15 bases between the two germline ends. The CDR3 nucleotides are TGTGCCAGCAGCGGCGAATTTGGCGGTTACAATGAGCAGTTCTTC. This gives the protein CASSGEFGGYNEQFF.

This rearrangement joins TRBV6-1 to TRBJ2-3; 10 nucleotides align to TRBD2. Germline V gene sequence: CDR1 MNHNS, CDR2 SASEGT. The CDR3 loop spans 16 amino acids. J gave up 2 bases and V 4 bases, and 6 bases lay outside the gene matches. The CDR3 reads CASSGRLAGLTDTQYF. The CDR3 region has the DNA TGTGCCAGCAGTGGAAGACTAGCGGGTCTCACAGATACGCAGTATTTT.

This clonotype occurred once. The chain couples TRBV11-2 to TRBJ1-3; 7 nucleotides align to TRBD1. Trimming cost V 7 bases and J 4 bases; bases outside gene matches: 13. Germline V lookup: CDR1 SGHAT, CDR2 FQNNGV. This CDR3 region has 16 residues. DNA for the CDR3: TGTGCCAGCACCTTCGCAACCCTCAGGGGGGGAAACACCATATATTTT. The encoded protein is CASTFATLRGGNTIYF.

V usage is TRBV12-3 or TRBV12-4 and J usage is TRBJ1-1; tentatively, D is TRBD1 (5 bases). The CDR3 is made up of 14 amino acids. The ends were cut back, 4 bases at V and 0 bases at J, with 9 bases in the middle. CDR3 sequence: CASSYRQMNTEAFF. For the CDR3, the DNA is TGTGCCAGCAGTTATCGACAGATGAACACTGAAGCTTTCTTT.

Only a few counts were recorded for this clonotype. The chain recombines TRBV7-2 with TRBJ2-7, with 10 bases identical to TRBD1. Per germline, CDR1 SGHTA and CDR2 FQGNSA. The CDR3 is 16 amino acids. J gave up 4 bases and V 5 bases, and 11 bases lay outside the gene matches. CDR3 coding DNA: TGTGCCAGCAGCCCGTATGGGACAGGGGAACAGTACGAGCAGTACTTC. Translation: CASSPYGTGEQYEQYF.

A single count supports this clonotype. DNA for the CDR3: TGTGCCATCAGTGAATGGGAGACCGGGTCCTACGAGCAGTACTTC. It specifies CAISEWETGSYEQYF. V and J are TRBV10-3 and TRBJ2-7, with D perhaps TRBD2 (5 bases). This CDR3 spans 15 amino acids. Per the germline V gene, CDR1 is ENHRY and CDR2 is SYGVKD. V was trimmed by 3 bases and J by 1 base, leaving 13 bases between them.